The rows below give T cell receptor beta chains drawn from one sample of a study of T cell responses to AZD1222 COVID-19 vaccine. Sequencing was performed with immunoSEQ multiplex PCR; in TCRdb, only in-frame clones are kept and a portion is missing. Among about 56,000 clones, around 90% were seen once, and the ten largest hold about 14%. The specimen was peripheral blood, collected on day 0 of AZD1222 vaccination. The receptors were gathered from an adult in good health. Both conserved end residues are part of each CDR3. The order of the fields is J gene, D gene, V gene, CDR3 protein. D genes are given only for firm matches.

TRBJ1-5,TRBD1,TRBV28,CASSTGANQPQHF
TRBJ2-1,-,TRBV7-9,CASSLLGNNLNEQFF
TRBJ1-2,TRBD1,TRBV30,CAWSVRGRGGYGYTF
TRBJ1-5,TRBD1,TRBV19,CASSIQGAQPQHF
TRBJ1-5,-,TRBV15,CATQQGEGNQPQHF
TRBJ2-1,TRBD2,TRBV19,CASSILAGVTYNEQFF
TRBJ2-1,TRBD2,TRBV7-2,CASSHGVAGDPYNEQFF
TRBJ2-1,-,TRBV7-2,CASSVGESSYNEQFF
TRBJ2-5,TRBD1,TRBV5-1,CASSAGQGQATQYF
TRBJ1-5,-,TRBV19,CASQESLGQLNQPQHF
TRBJ2-5,TRBD2,TRBV3-1/TRBV3-2,CASSQGVGLAGEGTETQYF
TRBJ2-1,TRBD2,TRBV6-4,CASSGLAGASEQFF